This T cell receptor (beta chain) was identified during a study of blood T cell repertoires in COVID-19. Study summary: The United States, Italy and Spain supplied acute and convalescent COVID-19 samples. PBMCs, B-cell-depleted T cells, or T cells provided the cDNA or gDNA that made up the material.

CDR3 length equals 15 residues. Germline V gene lookup returns CDR1 SGHNT and CDR2 YENEEA. Trimming stripped 1 base from V and 5 bases from J, with 14 bases between. In the original processing: For nucleated cells, counts were estimated from reference gene primer amplification. TCRdb's copy holds only in-frame clones and misses some; the assay was immunoSEQ multiplex PCR. Clone size and the V and J calls come from that table; the DNA yielded D and trimming. The table has 85,000 to 100,000 clones, 60% to 85% seen once. This rearrangement joins TRBV11-3 to TRBJ1-2, with a weak D call TRBD1 (5 bases). Sequenced: peripheral blood. The TCR was taken from a woman older than 75 with active or convalescent COVID-19. The chain's CDR3 is CASSLGLPGVYGYTF. As DNA, the CDR3 is TGTGCCAGCAGCTTAGGCCTGCCGGGGGTATATGGCTACACCTTC.